Listed here are 8 T cell receptor beta chains from one sample, sequenced in a study of blood T cells in healthy people across ages. The use of a sample-barcoded 5' primer and a J-beta primer mix characterized a second PCR of about 7 to 12 cycles. TCRdb reprocessed the 5' RACE reads via MiXCR and lists one record per CDR3 protein. The sample has some 710,000 distinct CDR3 sequences, more than 35% seen once. The sample consisted of blood. Receptors were obtained from a man at least 80 years old in good health.

The CDR3 DNA sequence: TGTGCCGGCACCGAGACTAGCCCTGCCTACAATGAGCAGTTCTTC. As protein: CAGTETSPAYNEQFF. The chain combines TRBV6-2 or TRBV6-3 with TRBJ2-1; 7 bases are shared with TRBD2. Germline loops: CDR1 MNHEY, CDR2 SVGEGT. CDR3 length: 15 residues. After removal of 11 bases from V and 2 bases from J, the junction contained 12 bases not matched to a gene.

The chain carries TRBV6-5 and TRBJ1-1, with a tentative D call TRBD1 (6 bases). The germline V and J ends were trimmed by 6 bases and 8 bases, with 13 bases remaining between them. The CDR3 has 12 residues. Germline V gene sequence: CDR1 MNHEY, CDR2 SVGAGI. The CDR3 DNA reads as TGTGCCAGCAGGACTCAGGGGAGGGAAGCTTTCTTT. Residues: CASRTQGREAFF.

This clonotype was counted ten times or more. As DNA, the CDR3 is TGCGCCAGCAGCAGCGGAGGACTGGACTGGTACAATGAGCAGTTCTTC. It encodes CASSSGGLDWYNEQFF. This sequence joins TRBV5-1 and TRBJ2-1, with a weak D call TRBD2 (5 bases). Germline lookup yields CDR1 SGHRS and CDR2 YFSETQ. V lost 4 bases and J lost 4, with 18 bases in between. The CDR3 is 16 residues long.

The chain couples TRBV20-1 to TRBJ2-3; the D gene is possibly TRBD2 (5 bases). Germline lookup yields CDR1 DFQATT and CDR2 SNEGSKA (reference sequence). V was clipped by 6 bases and J by 0 bases, with 13 bases between them. The CDR3 has 14 amino acids. In DNA form, the CDR3 reads TGCAGTGCGCCGGGGTTCTCTAGCACAGATACGCAGTATTTT. This codes for CSAPGFSSTDTQYF.

This clonotype has just a few counts. V and J are TRBV9 and TRBJ2-3; 11 nucleotides match TRBD2. The junction had 6 bases not matched to a gene; V was cut back by 4 bases and J by 2 bases. Germline V gene lookup returns CDR1 SGDLS and CDR2 YYNGEE. The CDR3 has 16 residues. The DNA of the CDR3 is TGTGCCAGCAGCCCTAAGACTAGCGGGAACACAGATACGCAGTATTTT. Residues: CASSPKTSGNTDTQYF.

This sequence joins TRBV28 and TRBJ2-3; possible D gene TRBD1, 5 bases. V was shortened by 6 bases and J by 0 bases, with 19 bases between the two germline ends. Germline V gives CDR1 MDHEN, CDR2 SYDVKM. The CDR3 totals 17 residues. For the CDR3, the DNA is TGTGCCAGCAGATCATCCAGGGTTTTTACTAGCACAGATACGCAGTATTTT. This codes for CASRSSRVFTSTDTQYF.

This clonotype was picked up many times. The V and J genes are TRBV7-2 and TRBJ2-7; D may be TRBD1 (5 bases). Trimming took off 1 base at V and 3 bases at J, with 10 bases between the two ends. Germline V gene data show CDR1 as SGHTA and CDR2 as FQGNSA. This CDR3 is built from 14 residues. This chain's CDR3 is CASSLEAQDYEQYF. In nucleotides, the CDR3 is TGTGCCAGCAGCTTAGAGGCACAGGACTACGAGCAGTACTTC.

The rearrangement links TRBV27 to TRBJ2-5; 8 nucleotides agree with TRBD2. CDR1 MNHEY and CDR2 SMNVEV come from the germline V gene (reference sequence). The length of the CDR3 is 15 residues. The V segment lost 3 bases and the J segment 11 bases; nucleotides outside the gene matches: 14. DNA of the CDR3: TGTGCCAGCAGTTTCGGACTAGCTGGTATCGATGAGCAGTACTTC. This encodes CASSFGLAGIDEQYF.